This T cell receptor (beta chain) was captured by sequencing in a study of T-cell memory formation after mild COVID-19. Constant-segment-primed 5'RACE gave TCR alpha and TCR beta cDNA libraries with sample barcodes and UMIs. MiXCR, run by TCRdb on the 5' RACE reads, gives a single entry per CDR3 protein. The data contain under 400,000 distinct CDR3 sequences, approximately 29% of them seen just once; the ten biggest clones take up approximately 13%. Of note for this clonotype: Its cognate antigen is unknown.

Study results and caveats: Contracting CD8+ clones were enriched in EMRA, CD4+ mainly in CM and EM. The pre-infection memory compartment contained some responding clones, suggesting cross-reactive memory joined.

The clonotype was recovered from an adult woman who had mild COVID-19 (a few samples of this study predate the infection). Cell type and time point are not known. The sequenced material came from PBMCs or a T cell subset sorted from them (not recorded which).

In nucleotides, the CDR3 is TGCGCCAGCAGCCCAAGAGGGGGGGCGGGTACAGATACGCAGTATTTT. Encoded protein: CASSPRGGAGTDTQYF. V is TRBV5-1 and J is TRBJ2-3; D is perhaps TRBD2 (7 bases). CDR3 size: 16 residues. Germline lookup yields CDR1 SGHRS and CDR2 YFSETQ. V was trimmed by 4 bases and J by 3 bases, leaving 18 bases between them. The full variable domain, its missing parts supplied by reference TRBV5-1 and TRBJ2-3, is KAGVTQTPRYLIKTRGQQVTLSCSPISGHRSVSWYQQTPGQGLQFLFEYFSETQRNKGNFPGRFSGRQFSNSRSEMNVSTLELGDSALYLCASSPRGGAGTDTQYFGPGTRLTVL.